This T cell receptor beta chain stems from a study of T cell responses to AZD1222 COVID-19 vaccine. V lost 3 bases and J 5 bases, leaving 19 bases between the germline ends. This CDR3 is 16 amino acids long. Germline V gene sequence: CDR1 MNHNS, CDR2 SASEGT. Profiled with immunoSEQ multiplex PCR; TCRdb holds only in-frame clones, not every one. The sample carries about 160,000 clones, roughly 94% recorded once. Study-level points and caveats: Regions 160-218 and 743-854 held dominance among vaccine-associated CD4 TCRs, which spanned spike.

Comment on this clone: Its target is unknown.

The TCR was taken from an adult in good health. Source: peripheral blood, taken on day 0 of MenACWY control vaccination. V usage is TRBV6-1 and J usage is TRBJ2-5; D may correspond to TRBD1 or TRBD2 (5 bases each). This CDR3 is CASSDSLGAGWETQYF. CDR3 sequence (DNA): TGTGCCAGCAGTGATTCCCTCGGGGCTGGCTGGGAGACCCAGTACTTC.